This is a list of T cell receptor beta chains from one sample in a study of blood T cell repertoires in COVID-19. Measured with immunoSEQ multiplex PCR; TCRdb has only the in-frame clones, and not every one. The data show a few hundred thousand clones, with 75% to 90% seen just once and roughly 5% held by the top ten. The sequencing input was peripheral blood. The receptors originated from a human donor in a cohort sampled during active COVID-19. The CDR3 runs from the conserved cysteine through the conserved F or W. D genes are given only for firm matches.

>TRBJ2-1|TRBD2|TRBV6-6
TGTGCCGCGACTAGCGGGAGGTTGAATGAGCAGTTCTTC
CAATSGRLNEQFF
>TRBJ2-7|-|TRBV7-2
TGTGCCAGCAGCTTAGGGCCAGGGCCCTCCTACGAGCAGTACTTC
CASSLGPGPSYEQYF
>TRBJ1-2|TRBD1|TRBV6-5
TGTGCCACAAGGACAGGGAACTATGGCTACACCTTC
CATRTGNYGYTF
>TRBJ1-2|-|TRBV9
TGTGCCAGCAGCGGCACAGGGAACTATGGCTACACCTTC
CASSGTGNYGYTF
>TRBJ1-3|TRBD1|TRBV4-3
TGCGCCAGCAGTCTGGTAGGGACAGCTGGAAACACCATATATTTT
CASSLVGTAGNTIYF
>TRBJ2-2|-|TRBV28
TGTGCCAGCAGTCCCCTACTAGCGAACACCGGGGAGCTGTTTTTT
CASSPLLANTGELFF
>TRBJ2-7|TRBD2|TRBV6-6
TGTGCCAGCAGTACCGAAGCGGGACCTTCCTACGAGCAGTACTTC
CASSTEAGPSYEQYF
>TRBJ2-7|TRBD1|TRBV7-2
TGTGCCAGCAGCCTGGGACAGGGGTTCTACGAGCAGTACTTC
CASSLGQGFYEQYF
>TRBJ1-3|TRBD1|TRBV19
TGTGCCAGTAGTATAAGAAGACAGGGAGGAAACACCATATATTTT
CASSIRRQGGNTIYF
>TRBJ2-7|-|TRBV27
TGTGCCAGCAGTCCCTACTTACTAGGCCCCTCCTACGAGCAGTACTTC
CASSPYLLGPSYEQYF
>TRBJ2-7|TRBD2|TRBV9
TGTGCCAGCAGCGCTTCCGGGACTAGCGGGAGCAAATACGAGCAGTACTTC
CASSASGTSGSKYEQYF
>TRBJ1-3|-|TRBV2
TGTGCCAGCAGTGAGGTCGGCGGGATCTCTGGAAACACCATATATTTT
CASSEVGGISGNTIYF
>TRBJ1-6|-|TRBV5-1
TGCGCCAGCAGCTTGGAATTGGGACATACTTCACCCCTCCACTTT
CASSLELGHTSPLHF
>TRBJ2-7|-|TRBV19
TGTGCCAGTAGTATAGGAGGGAACGAGCAGTACTTC
CASSIGGNEQYF